The next 24 T cell receptor beta chains were all read from a single sample in a study of CD8 T cells in ankylosing spondylitis. TCRdb independently ran MiXCR on the 5' RACE reads; one entry per CDR3 protein. The sample shows more than 250,000 distinct CDR3 sequences, around a tenth of them seen only once. The sample taken for sequencing was blood, either unsorted or a sorted T cell fraction (not recorded which). The receptors here all came from a female donor with ankylosing spondylitis or in good health (not recorded which).

At least ten counts were recorded for this clonotype. This chain connects TRBV5-1 to TRBJ1-2, with a possible D match to TRBD1 (6 bases). The CDR3 spans 15 residues. Germline V lookup: CDR1 SGHRS, CDR2 YFSETQ. Trimming cost V 4 bases and J 4 bases, with 17 bases left between them. In DNA form, the CDR3 reads TGCGCCAGCAGCGCTGGACAGCGAAAAGCCTATGGCTACACCTTC. It yields the protein CASSAGQRKAYGYTF.

This clonotype appeared many times. The chain carries TRBV12-3 or TRBV12-4 and TRBJ1-6; 9 positions match TRBD1. The CDR3 consists of 15 residues. V shed 0 bases, J shed 8 bases, and the junction held 2 bases outside the gene matches. CDR3 in amino acids: CASSLATGGYSPLHF. The CDR3 DNA reads as TGTGCCAGCAGTTTAGCGACAGGGGGATATTCACCCCTCCACTTT.

A few counts support this clonotype. The chain employs TRBV7-9 and TRBJ1-2; 9 bases line up with TRBD1. Germline CDR1 reads SEHNR; CDR2 reads FQNEAQ (reference sequence). With 5 bases clipped from V and 7 bases from J, the junction kept 8 bases outside the gene matches. CDR3 length: 14 amino acids. The CDR3 protein is CASSQSQGAGGYTF. Written as DNA, the CDR3 is TGTGCCAGCAGCCAGTCACAGGGGGCAGGTGGCTACACCTTC.

This clonotype was picked up a small number of times. This chain joins TRBV5-1 and TRBJ2-1, with 12 nucleotides matching TRBD2. The CDR3 length is 15 residues. Trimming at V came to 4 bases and at J to 6 bases, leaving 5 bases not matched to a gene. Germline V gives CDR1 SGHRS, CDR2 YFSETQ. CDR3 sequence: CASSPLAGGPNEQFF. Written as DNA, the CDR3 is TGCGCCAGCAGCCCCCTAGCGGGGGGGCCCAATGAGCAGTTCTTC. The full variable domain, its missing parts supplied by reference TRBV5-1 and TRBJ2-1, is KAGVTQTPRYLIKTRGQQVTLSCSPISGHRSVSWYQQTPGQGLQFLFEYFSETQRNKGNFPGRFSGRQFSNSRSEMNVSTLELGDSALYLCASSPLAGGPNEQFFGPGTRLTVL.

This clonotype was seen a few times. The chain uses TRBV19 and TRBJ2-1; 7 nucleotides match TRBD2. This CDR3 contains 16 residues. Trimming at V came to 1 base and at J to 4 bases, leaving 7 bases not matched to a gene. CDR1 is LNHDA and CDR2 is SQIVND in the germline V gene (reference sequence). The DNA for the CDR3 is TGTGCCAGTAGTATAGGGGCAGCGGGAAAATACAATGAGCAGTTCTTC. This encodes CASSIGAAGKYNEQFF.

Many counts were recorded for this clonotype. This chain connects TRBV4-1 to TRBJ1-1, with D maybe TRBD1 (5 bases). From germline, CDR1 is MGHRA and CDR2 YSYEKL. This CDR3 has 15 amino acids. Trimming shortened V by 0 bases and J by 0 bases, and 8 bases separated the two germline ends. CDR3 nucleotide sequence: TGCGCCAGCAGCCAAGAGCAGACAGTGAACACTGAAGCTTTCTTT. It yields the protein CASSQEQTVNTEAFF.

On this clonotype itself: A single base separates this from a much larger clone, so it may be a read error. The chain uses TRBV18 and TRBJ2-5; D is uncertain. CDR1 KGHSH and CDR2 LQKENI come from the germline V gene. V shed 1 base and J shed 6 bases, with 6 bases lying between them. The CDR3 length is 12 residues. In nucleotides, the CDR3 is TGTGCCAGCTCACCACAGGTCCAGACCCAGTACTTC. It translates to CASSPQVQTQYF.

The chain uses TRBV20-1 and TRBJ2-1; D is perhaps TRBD2 (6 bases). With 0 bases removed from V and 9 bases from J, the gap between germline ends came to 9 bases. The V gene's germline CDR1 is DFQATT and CDR2 SNEGSKA (reference sequence). The CDR3 has 12 residues. The CDR3 nucleotides are TGCAGTGCTAGAGATTCTAGCGTTGAGCAGTTCTTC. Translation gives CSARDSSVEQFF.

This clonotype was counted a few times. The chain employs TRBV27 and TRBJ2-1; 15 bases map to TRBD2. Per the germline V gene, CDR1 is MNHEY and CDR2 is SMNVEV (reference sequence). V dropped 3 bases and J dropped 2; count of bases not matched to a gene: 8. CDR3 size: 19 residues. The CDR3 is CASSLFGLAGGPAYNEQFF. CDR3 sequence (DNA): TGTGCCAGCAGTTTGTTCGGACTAGCGGGGGGGCCTGCCTACAATGAGCAGTTCTTC.

The genes are TRBV6-2 or TRBV6-3 and TRBJ2-1; D remains ambiguous. The ends were cut back, 5 bases at V and 7 bases at J, with 15 bases in the middle. Germline V gene sequence: CDR1 MNHEY, CDR2 SVGEGT. This CDR3 region has 14 residues. CDR3 sequence: CASSDPFALNEQFF. The CDR3 bases are TGTGCCAGCAGTGACCCCTTCGCCTTGAATGAGCAGTTCTTC.

This clonotype has at least ten counts. The rearrangement uses TRBV20-1 and TRBJ2-7; D may be TRBD1 (6 bases). V was trimmed by 0 bases and J by 5 bases, leaving 14 bases between them. The CDR3 runs 14 residues. Germline V lookup: CDR1 DFQATT, CDR2 SNEGSKA (reference sequence). CDR3 region: CSARDGGRVDEQYF. CDR3 in DNA: TGCAGTGCTAGAGATGGGGGCCGGGTTGACGAGCAGTACTTC.

This clonotype showed up many times. The gene calls are TRBV5-1 and TRBJ2-1, with D tentatively TRBD2 (6 bases). Germline CDR1 is SGHRS and CDR2 is YFSETQ. The CDR3 has 17 amino acids. V gave up 0 bases and J gave up 0 bases, with 13 bases separating them. The CDR3 sequence: CASSLEPAGSSYNEQFF. Written as DNA, the CDR3 is TGCGCCAGCAGCTTGGAGCCGGCGGGAAGCTCCTACAATGAGCAGTTCTTC. The complete variable domain, with remaining parts taken from reference TRBV5-1 and TRBJ2-1, reads KAGVTQTPRYLIKTRGQQVTLSCSPISGHRSVSWYQQTPGQGLQFLFEYFSETQRNKGNFPGRFSGRQFSNSRSEMNVSTLELGDSALYLCASSLEPAGSSYNEQFFGPGTRLTVL.

This clonotype was picked up many times. The chain employs TRBV5-1 and TRBJ1-1; maybe TRBD1 (5 bases). The germline V and J ends were trimmed by 0 bases and 0 bases, with 12 bases remaining between them. The germline V gene has CDR1 SGHRS and CDR2 YFSETQ. CDR3 length equals 16 residues. As DNA, the CDR3 is TGCGCCAGCAGCTTGGACTCCGGGGCCTTGAACACTGAAGCTTTCTTT. Translating it yields CASSLDSGALNTEAFF.

This clonotype was detected ten times or more. The chain combines TRBV18 with TRBJ1-3; possible D gene TRBD1, 6 bases. Germline-derived CDR1 and CDR2 are KGHSH and LQKENI. V lost 3 bases and J lost 6, with 15 bases in between. This CDR3 comprises 15 residues. The CDR3 bases are TGTGCCAGCTCACCGCCGGGACAAGTCTTAAACACCATATATTTT. Its protein product is CASSPPGQVLNTIYF.

This clonotype was observed many times. CDR3 nucleotide sequence: TGCGCCAGCAGCTGGGGAATGACGGGGAACACTGAAGCTTTCTTT. It specifies CASSWGMTGNTEAFF. This sequence joins TRBV5-1 and TRBJ1-1; D remains unclear. The CDR3 is 15 amino acids. Germline values: CDR1 SGHRS, CDR2 YFSETQ. Trimming shortened V by 3 bases and J by 1 base, and 13 bases separated the two germline ends.

The J gene is TRBJ1-4, the V gene TRBV20-1; D is unresolved. Trimming left V 6 bases short and J 0 bases short, with 8 bases between. The CDR3 loop spans 13 amino acids. CDR1 is DFQATT and CDR2 is SNEGSKA in the germline V gene (reference sequence). In nucleotides, the CDR3 is TGCAGTGCCAGACGCACAACTAATGAAAAACTGTTTTTT. This sequence encodes CSARRTTNEKLFF.

The table lists this clonotype with a count of one. The chain recombines TRBV12-3 or TRBV12-4 with TRBJ2-5, with D perhaps matching TRBD2 (7 bases). The CDR3 length is 18 residues. V was trimmed by 0 bases and J by 2 bases, leaving 19 bases between them. CDR3 nucleotides: TGTGCCAGCAGTTTAGCGATGGGGGGGCGCGGCGGACAAGAGACCCAGTACTTC. Protein sequence: CASSLAMGGRGGQETQYF.

This clonotype was seen repeatedly, ten times or more. The chain uses TRBV6-1 and TRBJ2-5; no definite D call. CDR1 MNHNS and CDR2 SASEGT come from the germline V gene. Trimming pared 1 base from V and 5 bases from J, leaving 5 bases between. The CDR3 extends over 12 amino acids. The DNA of the CDR3 is TGTGCCAGCAGTGAAGTTTCTGAGACCCAGTACTTC. As protein: CASSEVSETQYF.

The sample holds one count of this clonotype. This rearrangement joins TRBV20-1 to TRBJ1-5; D uncertain. This CDR3 has 14 amino acids. CDR1 is DFQATT and CDR2 is SNEGSKA in the germline V gene (reference sequence). V was cut by 6 bases and J by 9 bases, with 21 bases left in between. The CDR3 loop is CSAKVSPSEGPQHF. The CDR3 bases are TGCAGTGCAAAAGTTTCCCCCTCAGAGGGGCCCCAGCATTTT.

This clonotype was seen many times. The V gene is TRBV5-1, the J gene TRBJ2-1, with a tentative D call TRBD1 (6 bases). Trimming stripped 3 bases from V and 5 bases from J, with 9 bases between. The CDR3 length is 13 residues. Germline V gene lookup returns CDR1 SGHRS and CDR2 YFSETQ. The CDR3 bases are TGCGCCAGCAGCTCACAGGGTAACAATGAGCAGTTCTTC. Amino acids: CASSSQGNNEQFF.

The chain has TRBV27 and TRBJ2-2; a weak D match, TRBD1 (6 bases). This CDR3 contains 13 residues. Trimming pared 10 bases from V and 4 bases from J, leaving 13 bases between. Germline CDR1 is MNHEY and CDR2 is SMNVEV (reference sequence). Here the CDR3 reads CATHRGTTGELFF. As DNA, the CDR3 is TGTGCCACCCATAGGGGGACCACCGGGGAGCTGTTTTTT.

In its sample, this clonotype was seen many times. J is TRBJ2-3 and V is TRBV15; 8 bases line up with TRBD2. The CDR3 length is 18 residues. The germline gives CDR1 LNHNV, CDR2 YYDKDF (reference sequence). With V trimmed by 7 bases and J by 0 bases, 15 bases remained unmatched. CDR3 bases: TGTGCCACCAACCCGGGGGGGACGTGGAGACCTAGCACAGATACGCAGTATTTT. The encoded protein is CATNPGGTWRPSTDTQYF.

This clonotype has a count of ten or more. The genes are TRBV3-1 and TRBJ1-2, with TRBD1 identical over 9 bases. From germline, CDR1 is LGHDT and CDR2 YNNKEL (reference sequence). After removal of 6 bases from V and 8 bases from J, the junction contained 16 bases not matched to a gene. This CDR3 spans 16 amino acids. Here the CDR3 DNA reads TGTGCCAGCAGTCGCCGGGACAGGGCTTCTACGGAGGGCTACACCTTC. Translation: CASSRRDRASTEGYTF.

This clonotype has at least ten counts. The gene calls are TRBV12-3 or TRBV12-4 and TRBJ2-3; D is undetermined. The CDR3 spans 15 residues. V lost 6 bases, J lost 6 bases, and 19 bases lay in between. CDR3 protein: CASSSLEIFGDTQYF. CDR3 sequence (DNA): TGTGCCAGCAGCTCCCTAGAGATTTTCGGGGATACGCAGTATTTT.